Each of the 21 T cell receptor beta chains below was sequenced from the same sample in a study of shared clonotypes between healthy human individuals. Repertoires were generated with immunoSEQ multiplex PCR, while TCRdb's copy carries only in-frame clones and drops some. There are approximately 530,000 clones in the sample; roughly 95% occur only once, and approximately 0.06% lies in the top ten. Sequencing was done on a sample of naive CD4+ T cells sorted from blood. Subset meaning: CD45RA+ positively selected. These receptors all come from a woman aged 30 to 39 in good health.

Here the CDR3 reads CASSTLEGFYEQYF. The DNA of the CDR3 is TGTGCCAGTAGTACCCTAGAGGGCTTCTACGAGCAGTACTTC. This chain links TRBV19 with TRBJ2-7; maybe TRBD2 (5 bases). Trimming removed 4 bases from V and 3 bases from J, with 13 bases in between. The germline CDR1 and CDR2 sequences are LNHDA and SQIVND (reference sequence). The CDR3 has 14 residues. Based on the CDR3 plus reference TRBV19 and TRBJ2-7, the full variable domain is DGGITQSPKYLFRKEGQNVTLSCEQNLNHDAMYWYRQDPGQGLRLIYYSQIVNDFQKGDIAEGYSVSREKKESFPLTVTSAQKNPTAFYLCASSTLEGFYEQYFGPGTRLTVT.

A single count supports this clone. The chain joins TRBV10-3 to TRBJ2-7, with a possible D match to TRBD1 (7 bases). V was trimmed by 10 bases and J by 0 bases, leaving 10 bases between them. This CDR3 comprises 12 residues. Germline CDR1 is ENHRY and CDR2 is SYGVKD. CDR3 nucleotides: TGTGCCACGGGGGACAGCTCCTACGAGCAGTACTTC. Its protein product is CATGDSSYEQYF.

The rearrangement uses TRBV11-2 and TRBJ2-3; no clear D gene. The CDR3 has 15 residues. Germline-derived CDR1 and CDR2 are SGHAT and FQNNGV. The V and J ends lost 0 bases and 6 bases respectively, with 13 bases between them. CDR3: CASSLDPELSDTQYF. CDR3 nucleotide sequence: TGTGCCAGCAGCTTAGATCCGGAGCTGAGTGATACGCAGTATTTT.

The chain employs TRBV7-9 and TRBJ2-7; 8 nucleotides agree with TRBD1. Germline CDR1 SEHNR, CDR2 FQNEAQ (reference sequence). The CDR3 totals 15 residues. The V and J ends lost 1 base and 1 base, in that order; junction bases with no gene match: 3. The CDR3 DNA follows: TGTGCCAGCAGCTTAGGACAGGGGATTTCCTACGAGCAGTACTTC. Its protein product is CASSLGQGISYEQYF. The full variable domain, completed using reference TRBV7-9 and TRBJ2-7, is DTGVSQNPRHKITKRGQNVTFRCDPISEHNRLYWYRQTLGQGPEFLTYFQNEAQLEKSRLLSDRFSAERPKGSFSTLEIQRTEQGDSAMYLCASSLGQGISYEQYFGPGTRLTVT.

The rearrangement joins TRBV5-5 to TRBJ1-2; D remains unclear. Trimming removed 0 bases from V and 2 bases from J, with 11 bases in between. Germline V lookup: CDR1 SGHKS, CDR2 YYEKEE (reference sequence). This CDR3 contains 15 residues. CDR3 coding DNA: TGTGCCAGCAGCTTGGCTCGGGGATCCAACTATGGCTACACCTTC. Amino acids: CASSLARGSNYGYTF. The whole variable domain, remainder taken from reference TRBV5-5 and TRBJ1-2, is DAGVTQSPTHLIKTRGQQVTLRCSPISGHKSVSWYQQVLGQGPQFIFQYYEKEERGRGNFPDRFSARQFPNYSSELNVNALLLGDSALYLCASSLARGSNYGYTFGSGTRLTVV.

The CDR3 DNA reads TGTGCCAGCAGTGAAGGGACACGCTCTGGAAACACCATATATTTT. The encoded protein is CASSEGTRSGNTIYF. This chain connects TRBV2 to TRBJ1-3; maybe TRBD1 (5 bases). Germline V CDR1 and CDR2: SNHLY, FYNNEI. Trimming pared 1 base from V and 0 bases from J, leaving 7 bases between. CDR3 length equals 15 residues.

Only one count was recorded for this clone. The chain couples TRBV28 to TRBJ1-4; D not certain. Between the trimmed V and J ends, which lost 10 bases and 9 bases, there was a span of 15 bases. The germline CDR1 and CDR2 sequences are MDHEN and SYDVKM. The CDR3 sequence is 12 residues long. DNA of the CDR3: TGTGCCACCCTTCAGGAAGCAAAAAAACTGTTTTTT. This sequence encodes CATLQEAKKLFF.

The CDR3 loop reads CASSPGLAGASEQFF. The CDR3 DNA follows: TGTGCCAGCAGCCCAGGACTAGCGGGAGCATCTGAGCAGTTCTTC. The chain couples TRBV11-3 to TRBJ2-1; 13 nucleotides line up with TRBD2. The ends lost 5 bases at V and 9 bases at J; junction bases unmatched: 7. Germline CDR1 reads SGHNT; CDR2 reads YENEEA. The CDR3 spans 15 residues.

CDR3 sequence reads: CAPPGQDYSYEQYF. The CDR3 nucleotides are TGTGCCCCCCCGGGACAGGACTATTCCTACGAGCAGTACTTC. The chain carries TRBV19 and TRBJ2-5; 8 bases align to TRBD1. The last part of the DNA fits TRBJ2-7 better; the J call may be wrong. The germline gives CDR1 LNHDA, CDR2 SQIVND (reference sequence). This CDR3 region has 14 residues.

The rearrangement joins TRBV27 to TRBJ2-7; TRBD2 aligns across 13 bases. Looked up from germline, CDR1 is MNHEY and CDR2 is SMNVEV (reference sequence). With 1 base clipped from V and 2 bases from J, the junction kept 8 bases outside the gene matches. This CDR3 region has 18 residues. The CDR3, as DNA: TGTGCCAGCAGTTTATTCGGACTAGCGGGAGATGGGACCTACGAGCAGTACTTC. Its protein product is CASSLFGLAGDGTYEQYF.

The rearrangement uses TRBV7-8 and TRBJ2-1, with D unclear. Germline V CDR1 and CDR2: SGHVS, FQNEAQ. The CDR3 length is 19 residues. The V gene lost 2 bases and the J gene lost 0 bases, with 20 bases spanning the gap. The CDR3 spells CASSLWKWANPSSYNEQFF. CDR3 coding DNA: TGTGCCAGCAGCTTATGGAAATGGGCGAACCCGAGCTCCTACAATGAGCAGTTCTTC.

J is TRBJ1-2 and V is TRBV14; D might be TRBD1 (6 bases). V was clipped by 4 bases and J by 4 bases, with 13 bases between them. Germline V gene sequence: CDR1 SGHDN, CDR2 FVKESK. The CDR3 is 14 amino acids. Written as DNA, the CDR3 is TGTGCCAGCAGCCCGAGGGGGGGTCTCTATGGCTACACCTTC. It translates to CASSPRGGLYGYTF.

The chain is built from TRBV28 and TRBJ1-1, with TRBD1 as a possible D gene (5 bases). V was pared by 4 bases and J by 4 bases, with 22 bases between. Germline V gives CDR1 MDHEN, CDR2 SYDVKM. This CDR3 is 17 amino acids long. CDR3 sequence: CASSSRRQTGVGTEAFF. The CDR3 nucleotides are TGTGCCAGCAGTTCACGGCGACAAACAGGCGTGGGCACTGAAGCTTTCTTT.

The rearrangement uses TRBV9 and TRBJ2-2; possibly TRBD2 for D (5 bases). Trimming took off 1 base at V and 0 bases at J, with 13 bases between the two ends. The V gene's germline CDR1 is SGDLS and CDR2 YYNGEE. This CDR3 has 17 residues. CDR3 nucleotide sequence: TGTGCCAGCAGCGTACGAGGGTTCGGGGCGAACACCGGGGAGCTGTTTTTT. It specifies CASSVRGFGANTGELFF.

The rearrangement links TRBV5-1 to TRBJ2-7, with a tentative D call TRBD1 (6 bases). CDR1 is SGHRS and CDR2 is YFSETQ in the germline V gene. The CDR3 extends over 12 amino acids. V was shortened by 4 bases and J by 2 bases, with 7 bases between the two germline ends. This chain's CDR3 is CASSEGAYEQYF. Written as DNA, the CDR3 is TGCGCCAGCAGCGAGGGGGCCTACGAGCAGTACTTC.

In DNA, the CDR3 is TGTGCCAGCAGTTCAGCGACAGGGGTAGAGCCCCAGCATTTT. Its translation: CASSSATGVEPQHF. The J gene is TRBJ1-5, the V gene TRBV27; 8 bases match TRBD1. This CDR3 has 14 amino acids. The V gene end was trimmed by 4 bases and the J gene end by 8 bases; junction bases not matched to a gene: 7. Germline lookup yields CDR1 MNHEY and CDR2 SMNVEV (reference sequence).

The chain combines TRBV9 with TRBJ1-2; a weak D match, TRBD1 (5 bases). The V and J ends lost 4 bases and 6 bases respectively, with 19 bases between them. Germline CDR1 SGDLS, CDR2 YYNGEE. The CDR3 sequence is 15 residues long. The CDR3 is CASSNPPGGLNGYTF. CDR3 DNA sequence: TGTGCCAGCAGCAACCCTCCGGGGGGATTGAATGGCTACACCTTC.

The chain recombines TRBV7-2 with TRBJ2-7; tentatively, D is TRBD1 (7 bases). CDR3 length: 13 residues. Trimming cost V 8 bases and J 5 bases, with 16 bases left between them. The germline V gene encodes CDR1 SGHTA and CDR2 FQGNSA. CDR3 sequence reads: CASRGGGVHEQYF. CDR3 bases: TGTGCCAGCCGAGGGGGCGGGGTTCACGAGCAGTACTTC.

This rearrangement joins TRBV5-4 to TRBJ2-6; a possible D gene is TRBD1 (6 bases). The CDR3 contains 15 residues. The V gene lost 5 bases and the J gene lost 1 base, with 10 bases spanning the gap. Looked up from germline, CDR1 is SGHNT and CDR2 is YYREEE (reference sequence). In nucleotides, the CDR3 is TGTGCCAGCAGTACGGACAGATCTGGGGCCAACGTCCTGACTTTC. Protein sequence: CASSTDRSGANVLTF.

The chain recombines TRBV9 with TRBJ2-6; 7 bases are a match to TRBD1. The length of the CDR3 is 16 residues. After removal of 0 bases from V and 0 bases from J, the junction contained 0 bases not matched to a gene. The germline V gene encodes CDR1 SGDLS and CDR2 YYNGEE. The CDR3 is CASSVDRGSGANVLTF. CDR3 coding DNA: TGTGCCAGCAGCGTAGACAGGGGCTCTGGGGCCAACGTCCTGACTTTC. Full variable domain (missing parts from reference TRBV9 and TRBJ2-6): DSGVTQTPKHLITATGQRVTLRCSPRSGDLSVYWYQQSLDQGLQFLIQYYNGEERAKGNILERFSAQQFPDLHSELNLSSLELGDSALYFCASSVDRGSGANVLTFGAGSRLTVL.

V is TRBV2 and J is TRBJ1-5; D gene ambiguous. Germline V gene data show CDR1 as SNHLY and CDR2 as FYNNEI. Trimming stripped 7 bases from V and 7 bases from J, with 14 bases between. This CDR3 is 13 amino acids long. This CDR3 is CASMGILDQPQHF. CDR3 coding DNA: TGTGCCAGCATGGGGATCCTTGACCAGCCCCAGCATTTT.